Listed here are 19 T cell receptor beta chains from one sample, sequenced in a study of cytomegalovirus exposure and HLA in healthy donors. Use of 60 Vbeta and 13 Jbeta primers characterized the PCR. TCRdb's copy holds only in-frame clones and misses some; the assay was immunoSEQ multiplex PCR. The table records 90,000 to 130,000 clones, approximately 79% of them present only once. Sequencing used PBMCs. Receptors originate from a man in his thirties or forties in good health and CMV-seropositive.

V usage is TRBV4-2 and J usage is TRBJ2-5, with TRBD1 matching over 9 bases. The DNA matches TRBJ2-7 better at its end, which makes the J call doubtful. This CDR3 spans 16 amino acids. Germline assignment: CDR1 LGHNA and CDR2 YNFKEQ. The CDR3: CASRSSVPGQGYEQYF. DNA for the CDR3: TGTGCCAGCAGATCATCGGTGCCGGGACAGGGCTACGAGCAGTACTTC.

The chain combines TRBV19 with TRBJ1-2; no clear D gene. This CDR3 region has 12 residues. Germline V gene lookup returns CDR1 LNHDA and CDR2 SQIVND (reference sequence). The V end was cut by 1 base, the J end by 10 bases, with 10 bases between. The CDR3 reads CASSIGRQVYTF. CDR3 in DNA: TGTGCCAGTAGTATAGGGAGGCAGGTCTACACCTTC.

The chain couples TRBV19 to TRBJ1-1; tentatively, D is TRBD1 (5 bases). Trimming pared 4 bases from V and 3 bases from J, leaving 12 bases between. CDR3 size: 14 residues. Germline V gene lookup returns CDR1 LNHDA and CDR2 SQIVND (reference sequence). The CDR3: CASSRGLRHTEAFF. The CDR3 DNA follows: TGTGCCAGTAGTAGGGGACTTCGGCACACTGAAGCTTTCTTT.

Only a few counts were recorded for this clone. The CDR3: CASRTGTGEHNEQFF. DNA of the CDR3: TGTGCCAGCAGAACCGGGACAGGGGAACACAATGAGCAGTTCTTC. The chain uses TRBV6-6 and TRBJ2-1; 10 nucleotides match TRBD1. The ends lost 6 bases at V and 5 bases at J; junction bases unmatched: 7. The CDR3 consists of 15 residues. The germline V gene has CDR1 MNHNY and CDR2 SVGAGI (reference sequence).

CDR3 nucleotides: TGTGCCAGCAGCTCCGGACTAGCAACCGATACGCAGTATTTT. Translating it yields CASSSGLATDTQYF. This sequence joins TRBV9 and TRBJ2-3; 8 nucleotides align to TRBD2. The CDR3 extends over 14 amino acids. In germline, CDR1 is SGDLS, CDR2 YYNGEE. V trimming: 4 bases; J trimming: 6 bases; junction bases outside the gene matches: 7.

The CDR3 sequence is CASRGTGVYEQYF. The CDR3 DNA is TGCGCCAGCCGGGGGACAGGGGTCTACGAGCAGTACTTC. J is TRBJ2-7 and V is TRBV10-2; 10 bases line up with TRBD1. CDR1 is WSHSY and CDR2 is SAAADI in the germline V gene. Losses at the gene ends were 8 bases for V and 3 bases for J; bases not matched to a gene: 4. This CDR3 contains 13 residues.

This clone was detected only a few times. J is TRBJ1-2 and V is TRBV6-4; 8 positions match TRBD1. The CDR3 is made up of 14 amino acids. V shed 6 bases and J 0 bases; nucleotides not matched to a gene: 3. Germline values: CDR1 MRHNA, CDR2 SNTAGT. CDR3 DNA sequence: TGTGCCAGCAGGAGGACAGGGCCTAACTATGGCTACACCTTC. Its protein product is CASRRTGPNYGYTF.

The V call is TRBV19, the J call TRBJ1-2; D remains unclear. V was pared by 6 bases and J by 3 bases, with 8 bases between. This CDR3 has 12 residues. Germline V lookup: CDR1 LNHDA, CDR2 SQIVND (reference sequence). The CDR3 sequence is CASRSPDYGYTF. The CDR3 DNA follows: TGTGCCAGTAGGAGCCCCGACTATGGCTACACCTTC.

This chain connects TRBV7-2 to TRBJ2-2; 7 bases are a match to TRBD2. The J segment lost 1 base and the V segment lost 3 bases, leaving 8 bases of the junction unmatched. The germline V gene has CDR1 SGHTA and CDR2 FQGNSA. CDR3 length equals 17 residues. CDR3 in amino acids: CASSFSRGNGNTGELFF. The CDR3 DNA is TGTGCCAGCAGCTTTTCGCGGGGGAACGGGAACACCGGGGAGCTGTTTTTT.

The chain links TRBV11-2 to TRBJ2-7; 9 nucleotides line up with TRBD2. Germline V gene sequence: CDR1 SGHAT, CDR2 FQNNGV. This CDR3 region has 16 residues. Trimming removed 5 bases from V and 7 bases from J; junction bases left unmatched: 15. The CDR3, as DNA: TGTGCCAGCAGCCCGAGGGGGATAGCGGGGGCGGGGGAGCAGTACTTC. This encodes CASSPRGIAGAGEQYF.

The chain uses TRBV11-2 and TRBJ2-7; the match to TRBD2 covers 8 bases. Germline V lookup: CDR1 SGHAT, CDR2 FQNNGV. V lost 3 bases to trimming and J lost 4 bases; unmatched junction nucleotides: 5. The CDR3 contains 14 residues. The CDR3 reads CASSFGGGSYEQYF. In DNA form, the CDR3 reads TGTGCCAGCAGCTTCGGCGGGGGGAGTTACGAGCAGTACTTC. The full variable domain, with the rest looked up from reference TRBV11-2 and TRBJ2-7, is EAGVAQSPRYKIIEKRQSVAFWCNPISGHATLYWYQQILGQGPKLLIQFQNNGVVDDSQLPKDRFSAERLKGVDSTLKIQPAKLEDSAVYLCASSFGGGSYEQYFGPGTRLTVT.

The rearrangement uses TRBV29-1 and TRBJ1-2; tentative D call: TRBD1 (6 bases). CDR3 size: 12 residues. Germline V lookup: CDR1 SQVTM, CDR2 ANQGSEA. Trimming left V 5 bases short and J 6 bases short, with 13 bases between. The CDR3 is CSVRSGANGYTF. In DNA, the CDR3 is TGCAGCGTTCGATCAGGGGCGAATGGCTACACCTTC.

As regards this clone: Other DNA sequences in the same sample also yield this CDR3. V and J are TRBV9 and TRBJ2-7; D possibly corresponds to TRBD1 (6 bases). The germline V and J ends were trimmed by 0 bases and 2 bases, with 9 bases remaining between them. This CDR3 region has 14 residues. The germline CDR1 and CDR2 sequences are SGDLS and YYNGEE. The CDR3 bases are TGTGCCAGCAGCGTAGGGGCAGGGGCCTACGAGCAGTACTTC. Its translation: CASSVGAGAYEQYF.

This clone was detected once. Here the CDR3 DNA reads TGTGCCAGCAGCTTGGGGGGACAGGGGAATTCACCCCTCCACTTT. Encoded protein: CASSLGGQGNSPLHF. This chain connects TRBV5-6 to TRBJ1-6; 10 bases map to TRBD1. Germline V gene sequence: CDR1 SGHDT, CDR2 YYEEEE. Trimming cost V 0 bases and J 7 bases; bases outside gene matches: 1. The CDR3 spans 15 residues.

This clone was counted a few times. This rearrangement joins TRBV4-3 to TRBJ1-1; D uncertain. This CDR3 is 11 amino acids long. Per germline, CDR1 LGHNA and CDR2 YSLEER. The germline V and J ends were trimmed by 1 base and 8 bases, with 5 bases remaining between them. CDR3 sequence (DNA): TGCGCCAGCAGCCAAGGTTCGGAAGCTTTCTTT. Encoded protein: CASSQGSEAFF.

The rearrangement links TRBV21-1 to TRBJ2-3; TRBD1, the table's D call, lacks a check against the DNA. TRBV21-1 is a pseudogene locus. The CDR3 contains 11 residues. The CDR3 DNA follows: TGTGCCAGCAGCATAACACATACGCAGTATTTT. It is translated as CASSITHTQYF.

V gene TRBV6-1 combines with J gene TRBJ2-7; D is unresolved. Trimming cost V 3 bases and J 2 bases, with 11 bases left between them. The CDR3 has 14 residues. CDR1 is MNHNS and CDR2 is SASEGT in the germline V gene. The CDR3 DNA follows: TGTGCCAGCAGTGATGACCCCAGGCCCTACGAGCAGTACTTC. Its protein is CASSDDPRPYEQYF.

The table lists this clone with a few counts. The chain couples TRBV7-9 to TRBJ2-5; D not resolved. This CDR3 is built from 11 residues. The V end lost 5 bases, the J end lost 4 bases, and 5 bases lay between the germline ends. Germline CDR1 is SEHNR and CDR2 is FQNEAQ (reference sequence). The CDR3 nucleotides read TGTGCCAGCAGCCCCCGAGAGACCCAGTACTTC. Protein: CASSPRETQYF.

The chain employs TRBV5-1 and TRBJ2-7, with D maybe TRBD1 (6 bases). The CDR3 totals 14 residues. CDR1 SGHRS and CDR2 YFSETQ come from the germline V gene. Trimming removed 5 bases at V and 2 bases at J, with 14 bases between. CDR3 sequence (DNA): TGCGCCAGCAGTGAGGGGGTATTGGCCTACGAGCAGTACTTC. Translated, it gives CASSEGVLAYEQYF.